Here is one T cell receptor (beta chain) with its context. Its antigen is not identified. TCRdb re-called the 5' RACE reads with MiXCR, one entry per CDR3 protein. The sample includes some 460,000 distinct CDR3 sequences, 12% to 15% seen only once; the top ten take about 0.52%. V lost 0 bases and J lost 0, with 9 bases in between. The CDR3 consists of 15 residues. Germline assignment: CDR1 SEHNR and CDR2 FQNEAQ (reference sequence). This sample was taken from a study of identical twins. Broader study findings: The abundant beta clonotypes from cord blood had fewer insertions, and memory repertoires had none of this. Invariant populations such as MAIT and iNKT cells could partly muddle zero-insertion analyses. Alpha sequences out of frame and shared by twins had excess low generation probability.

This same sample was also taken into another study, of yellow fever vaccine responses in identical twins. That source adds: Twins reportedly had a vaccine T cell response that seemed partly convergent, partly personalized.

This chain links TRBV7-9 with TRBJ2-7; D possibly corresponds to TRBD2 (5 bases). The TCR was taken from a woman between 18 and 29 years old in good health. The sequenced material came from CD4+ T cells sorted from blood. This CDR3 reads CASSLAGVASYEQYF. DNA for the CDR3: TGTGCCAGCAGCTTAGCCGGGGTAGCCTCCTACGAGCAGTACTTC. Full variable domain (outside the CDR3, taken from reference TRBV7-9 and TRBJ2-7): DTGVSQNPRHKITKRGQNVTFRCDPISEHNRLYWYRQTLGQGPEFLTYFQNEAQLEKSRLLSDRFSAERPKGSFSTLEIQRTEQGDSAMYLCASSLAGVASYEQYFGPGTRLTVT.